This T cell receptor (beta chain) came from a study of shared clonotypes between healthy human individuals. This clone was detected once. The germline V and J ends were trimmed by 3 bases and 1 base, with 9 bases remaining between them. The length of the CDR3 is 13 residues. The germline V gene encodes CDR1 GTSNPN and CDR2 SVGIG (reference sequence). Every subset's genomic DNA went evenly onto several immunoSEQ plates. Around 30,000 T cell genomes (about 270 ng DNA) went into each PBMC replicate. In the original workflow: Owing to the provision of junction-only sequences devoid of quality scores by immunoSEQ, filtering differed. This table comes from immunoSEQ multiplex PCR, and its TCRdb copy is limited to in-frame clones, with some not included. That table gives V, J and clone size, and the DNA gave D and trimming. The table lists about half a million clones, around 77% of them singletons, with 9.5% to 15% in the top ten.

Approximately 100 million PBMCs per unsorted sample were used for genomic DNA. The sequence derives from a middle-aged woman in good health. Some clones in this sample may be carry-over from other donors' samples. The sample consisted of PBMCs. The V and J genes are TRBV30 and TRBJ1-1, with unresolved D. The CDR3 DNA sequence: TGTGCCTGGAGGCGGCAGCAGAACACTGAAGCTTTCTTT. Translation gives CAWRRQQNTEAFF.